The clone carrying this TCR beta chain occurred once. From germline, CDR1 is SNHLY and CDR2 FYNNEI. Trimming took 6 bases from V and 7 from J; bases not matched to a gene: 11. CDR3 length: 14 amino acids. These data come from a study of control samples from healthy donors and cancer patients. Assay: immunoSEQ multiplex PCR; the TCRdb copy retains only in-frame clones and omits some. The sample lists 100,000 or so clones; about 89% were seen once. Material for sequencing was blood. The sequence was obtained from a man in his thirties or forties in good health. This chain connects TRBV2 to TRBJ2-7; TRBD1 aligns across 8 bases. This CDR3 is CASSSGQDTREQYF. The CDR3 coding sequence is TGTGCCAGCAGCTCGGGACAGGATACTCGGGAGCAGTACTTC.